The 17 T cell receptor beta chains reported below all come from one sample, sequenced in a study of TIL therapy for anti-PD-1-resistant metastatic lung cancer. This sample's time point: pre-treatment sample, taken before nivolumab and TIL therapy. Pleural nodules or supraclavicular lymph nodes made up most of the excised metastases sampled. The immunoSEQ assay was v3. Profiling relied on immunoSEQ multiplex PCR, and the TCRdb table lists in-frame clones only, not all of them. The table lists around 45,000 clones, 60% to 85% of them singletons. This specimen consisted of tumor tissue, obtained at baseline. The receptors come from a person between 30 and 79 years old with non-small cell lung cancer.

V gene TRBV5-6 combines with J gene TRBJ1-5; 9 bases are a match to TRBD1. The CDR3 is 15 residues long. Trimming removed 1 base from V and 7 bases from J; junction bases left unmatched: 6. Germline-derived CDR1 and CDR2 are SGHDT and YYEEEE. The DNA of the CDR3 is TGTGCCAGCAGCTTGTTTGACAGGGGGGACCAGCCCCAGCATTTT. Translated: CASSLFDRGDQPQHF. Complete variable domain (other parts from reference TRBV5-6 and TRBJ1-5): DAGVTQSPTHLIKTRGQQVTLRCSPKSGHDTVSWYQQALGQGPQFIFQYYEEEERQRGNFPDRFSGHQFPNYSSELNVNALLLGDSALYLCASSLFDRGDQPQHFGDGTRLSIL.

V and J are TRBV14 and TRBJ1-2; D not resolved. CDR3 length: 14 residues. V was clipped by 1 base and J by 4 bases, with 10 bases between them. CDR1 SGHDN and CDR2 FVKESK come from the germline V gene. In DNA form, the CDR3 reads TGTGCCAGCAGCCAAGCAACAAGGAGCTATGGCTACACCTTC. Translation gives CASSQATRSYGYTF.

The chain employs TRBV2 and TRBJ1-4; 9 nucleotides line up with TRBD1. The V gene end was trimmed by 5 bases and the J gene end by 5 bases; junction bases not matched to a gene: 6. The CDR3 sequence is 15 residues long. CDR1 and CDR2 from the germline V gene are SNHLY and FYNNEI. The CDR3 coding sequence is TGTGCCAGCAGTCCCGGACAGGGGAAGAATGAAAAACTGTTTTTT. Amino acids: CASSPGQGKNEKLFF.

This sequence joins TRBV7-9 and TRBJ1-4; 8 nucleotides match TRBD1. Losses at the gene ends were 4 bases for V and 0 bases for J; bases not matched to a gene: 4. The germline CDR1 and CDR2 sequences are SEHNR and FQNEAQ (reference sequence). This CDR3 spans 16 amino acids. CDR3 residues: CASSSGQVATNEKLFF. DNA for the CDR3: TGTGCCAGCAGCTCGGGACAGGTGGCAACTAATGAAAAACTGTTTTTT.

The CDR3 here is CAWSVGTGVYNEQFF. CDR3 DNA sequence: TGTGCCTGGAGTGTCGGGACAGGCGTCTACAATGAGCAGTTCTTC. The chain couples TRBV30 to TRBJ2-1; 8 bases align to TRBD1. The CDR3 sequence is 15 residues long. V gave up 0 bases and J gave up 3 bases; unmatched junction bases: 4. Germline assignment: CDR1 GTSNPN and CDR2 SVGIG (reference sequence).

This clone was recorded a few times. The chain combines TRBV14 with TRBJ2-7; the D is unclear. The CDR3 spans 12 residues. Trimming stripped 0 bases from V and 4 bases from J, with 4 bases between. CDR1 SGHDN and CDR2 FVKESK come from the germline V gene. The CDR3 DNA reads as TGTGCCAGCAGCCAAGAATGGTACGAGCAGTACTTC. Translation gives CASSQEWYEQYF.

The chain carries TRBV5-6 and TRBJ2-7; D remains unclear. Trimming cost V 0 bases and J 0 bases, with 4 bases left between them. The CDR3 has 13 amino acids. Germline CDR1 and CDR2: SGHDT and YYEEEE. The CDR3 sequence is CASSLVSSYEQYF. The CDR3 bases are TGTGCCAGCAGCTTGGTCAGCTCCTACGAGCAGTACTTC.

This chain links TRBV7-9 with TRBJ2-3; 13 bases match TRBD2. The CDR3 extends over 16 amino acids. Germline CDR1 is SEHNR and CDR2 is FQNEAQ (reference sequence). V dropped 5 bases and J dropped 6; count of bases not matched to a gene: 8. CDR3 sequence reads: CASSRLAGGLYDTQYF. The CDR3 nucleotides are TGTGCCAGCAGCCGACTAGCGGGAGGCCTTTACGATACGCAGTATTTT.

This clone is a singleton in its sample. The chain uses TRBV5-4 and TRBJ2-7, with D tentatively TRBD2 (6 bases). The CDR3 runs to 13 residues. The V gene lost 7 bases and the J gene lost 5 bases, with 16 bases spanning the gap. Germline CDR1 is SGHNT and CDR2 is YYREEE (reference sequence). The CDR3 nucleotides read TGTGCCAGCGGCCCCGGGAGCCAGAACGAGCAGTACTTC. As protein: CASGPGSQNEQYF.

The chain is built from TRBV5-5 and TRBJ2-1; 12 bases line up with TRBD2. CDR1 SGHKS and CDR2 YYEKEE come from the germline V gene (reference sequence). The CDR3 runs to 16 residues. The ends lost 2 bases at V and 3 bases at J; junction bases unmatched: 3. The CDR3 DNA follows: TGTGCCAGCAGCTTACTAGCGGGGGGTGACTACAATGAGCAGTTCTTC. It translates to CASSLLAGGDYNEQFF.

V is TRBV9 and J is TRBJ1-2, with 8 bases lining up with TRBD1. CDR1 is SGDLS and CDR2 is YYNGEE in the germline V gene. The ends lost 2 bases at V and 8 bases at J; junction bases unmatched: 14. The CDR3 extends over 16 amino acids. The CDR3 loop is CASSVNNDRGLRGYTF. DNA of the CDR3: TGTGCCAGCAGCGTCAACAATGACAGGGGACTGAGAGGCTACACCTTC. Variable domain in full (rest from reference TRBV9 and TRBJ1-2): DSGVTQTPKHLITATGQRVTLRCSPRSGDLSVYWYQQSLDQGLQFLIQYYNGEERAKGNILERFSAQQFPDLHSELNLSSLELGDSALYFCASSVNNDRGLRGYTFGSGTRLTVV.

V usage is TRBV29-1 and J usage is TRBJ2-7; TRBD2 agrees at 8 bases. The CDR3 spans 13 residues. Germline lookup yields CDR1 SQVTM and CDR2 ANQGSEA. V was clipped by 5 bases and J by 5 bases; unmatched bases: 8. The CDR3 coding sequence is TGCAGCGTTACCAGCGGGAGAGCCCACGAGCAGTACTTC. It translates to CSVTSGRAHEQYF.

On this clone itself: A junction end diverges from the germline sequence, so it may reflect a read error. The chain has TRBV18 and TRBJ1-5, with 12 bases lining up with TRBD1. Germline CDR1 is KGHSH and CDR2 is LQKENI. The length of the CDR3 is 16 residues. The CDR3 DNA reads TGTGCCAGCTCAGCGCAGGGGACAGGGGGCAACCAGCCCCAGCATTTT. Translating it yields CASSAQGTGGNQPQHF.

Of note for this clone: One end of the junction does not line up with germline, which may come from a read error. The rearrangement links TRBV7-9 to TRBJ1-5; D is unresolved. Germline loops: CDR1 SEHNR, CDR2 FQNEAQ (reference sequence). The CDR3 runs 13 residues. CDR3 loop: CASSYGLNQPQHF. The CDR3 nucleotides read TGTGCCAGTAGCTACGGACTCAATCAGCCCCAGCATTTT.

The chain links TRBV30 to TRBJ1-5; the match to TRBD1 covers 7 bases. CDR1 and CDR2 from the germline V gene are GTSNPN and SVGIG (reference sequence). The CDR3 has 15 residues. With 2 bases clipped from V and 1 base from J, the junction kept 5 bases outside the gene matches. The CDR3 spells CAWSNPGQSNQPQHF. Here the CDR3 DNA reads TGTGCCTGGAGTAATCCGGGACAGAGCAATCAGCCCCAGCATTTT.

This clone has just a few counts. The chain joins TRBV18 to TRBJ1-5; TRBD1 aligns across 8 bases. Germline lookup yields CDR1 KGHSH and CDR2 LQKENI. This CDR3 contains 17 residues. V shed 6 bases and J 2 bases; nucleotides not matched to a gene: 12. CDR3 sequence: CASSPNNDRGRNQPQHF. DNA for the CDR3: TGTGCCAGCTCCCCAAATAACGACAGGGGCCGCAATCAGCCCCAGCATTTT.

In its sample, this clone was seen a few times. V gene TRBV5-4 combines with J gene TRBJ2-3, with TRBD1 matching 11 bases. Looked up from germline, CDR1 is SGHNT and CDR2 is YYREEE (reference sequence). There are 15 residues in the CDR3. V dropped 4 bases and J dropped 5; count of bases not matched to a gene: 6. The CDR3 is CASSGQGAGEDTQYF. CDR3 DNA: TGTGCCAGCAGCGGACAGGGGGCGGGAGAAGATACGCAGTATTTT.